This TCR beta chain was recovered during a study of T cells expressing NK-cell markers. Study summary: Sequencing of TCR beta repertoires drew on sorted CD3+CD56+NKG2C+, CD3+CD56+NKG2C- and CD3+CD56-NKG2C+ T cells. Study-level points and caveats: CD8+ T cells in over five donors included dominant NKG2C+ clonotypes at about 1.0-7.5%.

5'RACE template switching with UMIs produced the TCR beta cDNA. No DNA is given; TCRdb re-called the 5' RACE reads and lists each CDR3 protein once. Recorded here are about 460,000 distinct CDR3 sequences; the top ten clones represent over 1.1%. For this clonotype: No antigen is known for it.

CDR3 size: 14 residues. Germline-derived CDR1 and CDR2 are SEHNR and FQNEAQ (reference sequence). This sequence was found in a woman between 45 and 60 years old in good health. The chain is built from TRBV7-9 and TRBJ2-7; absent DNA, TCRdb's TRBD1 call cannot be checked. Sequencing was done on a sample of blood T cells: a sorted CD56 or NKG2C T cell subset, CD4+ or CD8+ T cells, or bulk PBMC T cells (not recorded which). CDR3 amino acids: CASSLGQTPYEQYF.